The clone carrying this T cell receptor beta chain was recorded a few times. TCRdb re-called the RT-PCR reads through MiXCR, storing one row per CDR3 protein. The profile shows around 700,000 distinct CDR3 sequences, over 12% of them singletons. J gave up 3 bases and V 5 bases, and 10 bases lay outside the gene matches. The CDR3 consists of 15 residues. Germline V gives CDR1 SEHNR, CDR2 FQNEAQ (reference sequence). The chain carries TRBV7-9 and TRBJ2-7; the match to TRBD1 covers 7 bases. This receptor was taken from a female donor in good health, serving as a healthy control. Sequencing was carried out using memory CD4+ T cells from blood. The CDR3 nucleotides read TGTGCCAGCAGCCCCGCAGGGACAGAGTACTACGAGCAGTACTTC. Translated: CASSPAGTEYYEQYF.